These 27 T cell receptor beta chains originate from one sample sequenced in a study of PD-L1 blockade in urothelial cancer. Only in-frame clones appear in the TCRdb table, and some are missing; sequencing was by immunoSEQ multiplex PCR. Altogether approximately 50,000 clones are present, about 80% being singletons, with the ten largest covering 1% to 1.5%. Time point reported: pretreatment peripheral blood. The sequencing used PBMCs, collected around atezolizumab (anti-PD-L1) treatment. The receptor source for this set is a man between 45 and 60 years old with urothelial cancer.

The chain links TRBV6-5 to TRBJ2-7; the match to TRBD2 covers 7 bases. The CDR3 contains 13 residues. The V and J ends lost 7 bases and 0 bases, in that order; junction bases with no gene match: 3. The germline CDR1 and CDR2 sequences are MNHEY and SVGAGI. The CDR3 region has the DNA TGTGCCAGCACTGCGGGAGCCTCCTACGAGCAGTACTTC. Protein product: CASTAGASYEQYF.

This sequence joins TRBV7-9 and TRBJ1-2; 7 nucleotides align to TRBD1. V gave up 0 bases and J gave up 3 bases; unmatched junction bases: 1. Per germline, CDR1 SEHNR and CDR2 FQNEAQ (reference sequence). There are 14 residues in the CDR3. CDR3 nucleotide sequence: TGTGCCAGCAGCTTAGCGGGGACAGACTATGGCTACACCTTC. It codes for CASSLAGTDYGYTF.

The chain links TRBV2 to TRBJ1-5; 9 positions match TRBD1. After removal of 8 bases from V and 7 bases from J, the junction contained 6 bases not matched to a gene. Germline V gene lookup returns CDR1 SNHLY and CDR2 FYNNEI. The CDR3 consists of 13 residues. CDR3 bases: TGTGCCAGCTTACAGGGGGCGGGGCAGCCCCAGCATTTT. Its protein is CASLQGAGQPQHF.

The chain employs TRBV5-1 and TRBJ1-2; 10 nucleotides line up with TRBD1. The V gene's germline CDR1 is SGHRS and CDR2 YFSETQ. V dropped 4 bases and J dropped 5; count of bases not matched to a gene: 5. This CDR3 has 14 amino acids. DNA of the CDR3: TGCGCCAGCAGCGTGCCGGGACAGGGGTATGGCTACACCTTC. The encoded protein is CASSVPGQGYGYTF.

The chain couples TRBV27 to TRBJ1-2, with D tentatively TRBD1 (6 bases). CDR1 and CDR2 (germline): MNHEY, SMNVEV (reference sequence). The CDR3 is 13 amino acids. The ends were cut back, 4 bases at V and 4 bases at J, with 10 bases in the middle. CDR3 sequence reads: CASSYGQSYGYTF. CDR3 bases: TGTGCCAGCAGTTACGGACAGTCCTATGGCTACACCTTC.

This sequence joins TRBV28 and TRBJ2-7; possible D gene TRBD1, 6 bases. CDR3 length equals 17 residues. Trimming removed 2 bases from V and 4 bases from J, with 21 bases in between. CDR1 MDHEN and CDR2 SYDVKM come from the germline V gene. CDR3 DNA sequence: TGTGCCAGCAGTTTACCCAATTTGTTACAGGGCGAGTACGAGCAGTACTTC. It translates to CASSLPNLLQGEYEQYF.

The rearrangement links TRBV7-3 to TRBJ2-2; D call uncertain. The CDR3 is 14 residues long. Trimming took 4 bases from V and 0 from J, leaving 6 bases between them. Germline lookup yields CDR1 SGHTA and CDR2 FQGTGA. The CDR3 loop reads CASSYSTNTGELFF. The DNA for the CDR3 is TGTGCCAGCAGCTACAGTACGAACACCGGGGAGCTGTTTTTT.

V is TRBV2 and J is TRBJ1-1; TRBD1 aligns across 7 bases. V lost 6 bases to trimming and J lost 6 bases; unmatched junction nucleotides: 7. CDR1 and CDR2 (germline): SNHLY, FYNNEI. The CDR3 loop spans 13 amino acids. The CDR3 spells CASRVDRTSEAFF. The DNA of the CDR3 is TGTGCCAGCAGGGTGGACAGGACGTCTGAAGCTTTCTTT.

This clone appeared a single time. The genes are TRBV29-1 and TRBJ2-3, with 8 bases fitting TRBD2. V shed 6 bases, J shed 0 bases, and the junction held 5 bases outside the gene matches. The CDR3 sequence is 14 residues long. Germline V gene lookup returns CDR1 SQVTM and CDR2 ANQGSEA. The CDR3 DNA sequence: TGCAGCGTAGTCACTAGCGGTAGCACAGATACGCAGTATTTT. Translation gives CSVVTSGSTDTQYF.

This rearrangement joins TRBV15 to TRBJ2-5; a weak D match, TRBD2 (7 bases). The CDR3 is made up of 16 amino acids. Trimming removed 0 bases at V and 5 bases at J, with 16 bases between. The germline CDR1 and CDR2 sequences are LNHNV and YYDKDF (reference sequence). The CDR3 DNA reads TGTGCCACCAGCAGAGATAGGGGGAGGGCCGGGGAGACCCAGTACTTC. It translates to CATSRDRGRAGETQYF.

This clone was counted only a few times. The rearrangement links TRBV27 to TRBJ2-1; TRBD2 might be the D (5 bases). The CDR3 is 13 residues long. Trimming left V 3 bases short and J 8 bases short, with 11 bases between. Germline lookup yields CDR1 MNHEY and CDR2 SMNVEV (reference sequence). The CDR3 loop is CASSFRGMHEQFF. The CDR3 DNA reads TGTGCCAGCAGTTTTCGGGGTATGCATGAGCAGTTCTTC.

This clone has a single count. The J gene is TRBJ2-7, the V gene TRBV6-5; possibly TRBD1 for D (5 bases). V lost 0 bases and J 3 bases, leaving 6 bases between the germline ends. CDR1 is MNHEY, CDR2 SVGAGI, per germline. This CDR3 has 13 amino acids. CDR3 region: CASSYSTVYEQYF. For the CDR3, the DNA is TGTGCCAGCAGTTACTCGACAGTCTACGAGCAGTACTTC.

The rearrangement uses TRBV7-8 and TRBJ2-7; TRBD2 aligns across 7 bases. V lost 5 bases to trimming and J lost 7 bases; unmatched junction nucleotides: 14. The CDR3 spans 15 residues. The V gene's germline CDR1 is SGHVS and CDR2 FQNEAQ. Here the CDR3 reads CASSLTGTIILEQYF. The CDR3 nucleotides read TGTGCCAGCAGCCTAACCGGGACTATTATTTTAGAGCAGTACTTC.

V and J are TRBV28 and TRBJ2-6; D not resolved. Germline CDR1 and CDR2: MDHEN and SYDVKM. Trimming took off 3 bases at V and 0 bases at J, with 9 bases between the two ends. The CDR3 extends over 16 amino acids. Written as DNA, the CDR3 is TGTGCCAGCAGTTTCGACATATCCTCTGGGGCCAACGTCCTGACTTTC. This encodes CASSFDISSGANVLTF.

In its sample, this clone was seen once. The chain couples TRBV6-6 to TRBJ2-7; a weak D match, TRBD2 (6 bases). The V end was cut by 4 bases, the J end by 4 bases, with 8 bases between. This CDR3 contains 12 residues. Germline loops: CDR1 MNHNY, CDR2 SVGAGI (reference sequence). CDR3 nucleotides: TGTGCCAGCAGTTGGGACTCTTACGAGCAGTACTTC. Its protein is CASSWDSYEQYF.

The chain joins TRBV19 to TRBJ2-5, with D possibly TRBD2 on 6 matching bases. Trimming left V 3 bases short and J 1 base short, with 12 bases between. Germline V lookup: CDR1 LNHDA, CDR2 SQIVND (reference sequence). The CDR3 totals 15 residues. CDR3 DNA sequence: TGTGCCAGTAGTATTGGCGGGGTGCTCCAAGAGACCCAGTACTTC. It encodes CASSIGGVLQETQYF.

The table lists this clone with a count of one. The V gene is TRBV6-6, the J gene TRBJ2-1; 7 nucleotides agree with TRBD2. V lost 5 bases to trimming and J lost 3 bases; unmatched junction nucleotides: 4. This CDR3 has 14 residues. Germline lookup yields CDR1 MNHNY and CDR2 SVGAGI (reference sequence). Written as DNA, the CDR3 is TGTGCCAGCAGTAGGACTAGGAACTACAATGAGCAGTTCTTC. Translating it yields CASSRTRNYNEQFF.

V gene TRBV7-2 combines with J gene TRBJ2-1; possible D gene TRBD1, 5 bases. V dropped 5 bases and J dropped 0 bases, with 11 bases sitting between them. Germline assignment: CDR1 SGHTA and CDR2 FQGNSA. This CDR3 has 15 amino acids. The CDR3 loop is CASSRTKSSYNEQFF. Written as DNA, the CDR3 is TGTGCCAGCAGCCGGACAAAGAGCTCCTACAATGAGCAGTTCTTC.

This CDR3 reads CASSWYVGYEQYF. The CDR3 DNA reads as TGTGCCAGCAGCTGGTACGTCGGCTACGAGCAGTACTTC. The J gene is TRBJ2-7, the V gene TRBV11-3, with D unresolved. CDR1 is SGHNT and CDR2 is YENEEA in the germline V gene. V was pared by 4 bases and J by 3 bases, with 10 bases between. CDR3 length: 13 amino acids.

V is TRBV5-1 and J is TRBJ2-7; D possibly corresponds to TRBD1 (6 bases). CDR1 SGHRS and CDR2 YFSETQ come from the germline V gene. V lost 6 bases and J 2 bases, leaving 12 bases between the germline ends. The CDR3 is 13 amino acids. CDR3 DNA: TGCGCCAGCAAAGGACAGCAAACCTACGAGCAGTACTTC. Translation gives CASKGQQTYEQYF.

The V and J genes are TRBV19 and TRBJ2-1, with a weak D call TRBD1 (5 bases). The V gene lost 4 bases and the J gene lost 4 bases, with 17 bases spanning the gap. The germline V gene has CDR1 LNHDA and CDR2 SQIVND (reference sequence). The length of the CDR3 is 16 residues. CDR3 DNA sequence: TGTGCCAGTAGTACCGTTTTCGACAGTAAATACAATGAGCAGTTCTTC. This gives the protein CASSTVFDSKYNEQFF.

The chain uses TRBV13 and TRBJ2-1; TRBD2 is a possible D gene (5 bases). Germline V CDR1 and CDR2: PRHDT, FYEKMQ (reference sequence). Trimming removed 4 bases from V and 10 bases from J, with 11 bases in between. This CDR3 has 12 amino acids. This CDR3 reads CASSSDWSEQFF. For the CDR3, the DNA is TGTGCCAGCAGCTCGGACTGGTCAGAGCAGTTCTTC. Filled out from reference TRBV13 and TRBJ2-1, the complete variable domain reads AAGVIQSPRHLIKEKRETATLKCYPIPRHDTVYWYQQGPGQDPQFLISFYEKMQSDKGSIPDRFSAQQFSDYHSELNMSSLELGDSALYFCASSSDWSEQFFGPGTRLTVL.

This rearrangement joins TRBV10-3 to TRBJ1-5, with D uncertain. Germline-derived CDR1 and CDR2 are ENHRY and SYGVKD. The V end was cut by 0 bases, the J end by 4 bases, with 7 bases between. The CDR3 is 14 amino acids. The CDR3, as DNA: TGTGCCATCAGTGAGTCGTTCGGGAATCAGCCCCAGCATTTT. It specifies CAISESFGNQPQHF.

The chain employs TRBV18 and TRBJ1-6, with TRBD1 matching 9 bases. Germline V gene data show CDR1 as KGHSH and CDR2 as LQKENI. The CDR3 covers 15 residues. V gave up 0 bases and J gave up 7 bases; unmatched junction bases: 1. CDR3 sequence reads: CASSPPTGGNSPLHF. As DNA, the CDR3 is TGTGCCAGCTCACCACCGACAGGGGGAAATTCACCCCTCCACTTT.

The rearrangement links TRBV10-3 to TRBJ2-2; the match to TRBD1 covers 8 bases. Germline CDR1 reads ENHRY; CDR2 reads SYGVKD. The CDR3 contains 15 residues. V shed 6 bases, J shed 6 bases, and the junction held 9 bases outside the gene matches. CDR3 nucleotides: TGTGCCATCAGGCAGGGGGCACAAGGAGCCGGGGAGCTGTTTTTT. It codes for CAIRQGAQGAGELFF.

The V call is TRBV9, the J call TRBJ1-5; D gene uncertain. The V gene lost 4 bases and the J gene lost 9 bases, with 17 bases spanning the gap. The CDR3 has 14 residues. Germline V gene data show CDR1 as SGDLS and CDR2 as YYNGEE. CDR3 DNA: TGTGCCAGCAGCAAGCAGGACTCATCGGGGCCCCAGCATTTT. This encodes CASSKQDSSGPQHF.

The chain uses TRBV5-6 and TRBJ2-7, with 9 nucleotides matching TRBD2. The J segment lost 10 bases and the V segment lost 1 base, leaving 9 bases of the junction unmatched. The length of the CDR3 is 14 residues. CDR1 is SGHDT, CDR2 YYEEEE, per germline. CDR3 DNA sequence: TGTGCCAGCAGCTTGAGGTCAGCGGGAGGCCCCCAGTACTTC. It is translated as CASSLRSAGGPQYF.